This TCR beta chain appears in the sequencing data of a study of OX40 agonist ivuxolimab in advanced cancers. At the level of the study: The mean age was approximately 60 years, ranging from about 20 to 85, with 80% to 85% of participants male. One patient with hepatocellular carcinoma and two with cutaneous melanoma, three in all, had partial responses.

Germline CDR1 is MNHNY and CDR2 is SVGAGI (reference sequence). The CDR3 runs 12 residues. J lost 1 base, V lost 11 bases, and 3 bases had no gene match. TCRdb's table, derived via immunoSEQ multiplex PCR, lists solely in-frame clones and lacks some. The sample contains 55,000 to 70,000 clones, around 88% of which appear only once. The sequence derives from an adult with an advanced solid tumor such as melanoma, head and neck, liver or kidney cancer. The source material was CD4+ or CD8+ T cells sorted from blood, sampled in a trial of the OX40 agonist ivuxolimab. The J gene is TRBJ2-5, the V gene TRBV6-6, with 8 bases identical to TRBD2. CDR3 sequence reads: CAARGGQETQYF. Here the CDR3 DNA reads TGTGCCGCCCGGGGGGGCCAAGAGACCCAGTACTTC.